The following is a TCR beta chain sequence with its context. The antigen remains undetermined. Primers: 60 Vbeta forward and 13 Jbeta reverse. TCRdb's copy holds only in-frame clones and misses some; the assay was immunoSEQ multiplex PCR. Of some 190,000 clones listed, over 60% were seen once; the top ten hold about 1.6%. Though nominally healthy at sampling, donors likely had unrecorded immune exposures. The sample is drawn from a study of cytomegalovirus exposure and HLA in healthy donors. Findings and limits, study-wide: Information on immune exposure was restricted to one variable (CMV serostatus). For most TCR sequences rarity was the rule, although some public TCRs occurred in many donors.

The length of the CDR3 is 18 residues. V dropped 5 bases and J dropped 7; count of bases not matched to a gene: 14. Germline values: CDR1 SGHVS, CDR2 FQNEAQ. The sequence was obtained from a man younger than 30 in good health and CMV-seronegative. The material sequenced was PBMCs. The chain couples TRBV7-8 to TRBJ2-1, with TRBD2 matching 13 bases. The CDR3 loop reads CASSLGLAGELPGNEQFF. CDR3 nucleotide sequence: TGTGCCAGCAGCCTCGGACTAGCGGGGGAACTTCCGGGGAATGAGCAGTTCTTC.